This entry features one T cell receptor beta chain sequence. What it binds is not known. Looked up from germline, CDR1 is LNHNV and CDR2 is YYDKDF (reference sequence). CDR3 size: 15 residues. V was pared by 0 bases and J by 13 bases, with 19 bases between. Combining a sample-barcoded 5' primer with a J-beta primer mix, a second PCR ran for 7 to 11 cycles. In TCRdb, the 5' RACE reads were re-called with MiXCR into one record per CDR3 protein. Among about 1.8 million distinct CDR3 sequences listed, around 48% were seen once. This record belongs to a study of blood T cells in healthy people across ages. General study points: The study found more naive CD4+ cells and higher diversity in long-lived than aged donors. There was a strong correlation between TCR beta diversity and naive T cell percentage.

The receptor was isolated from a woman in her 40s in good health. Sequences were obtained from blood. This chain links TRBV15 with TRBJ2-1; no definite D call. The chain's CDR3 is CATSRDRALQETQFF. As DNA, the CDR3 is TGTGCCACCAGCAGAGATCGGGCCCTACAAGAGACCCAGTTCTTC.